Sequencing of this TCR beta chain was carried out in a study of beta chain features in type 1 diabetes. The sequenced template was cDNA made from the entire isolated RNA. Sequenced by immunoSEQ multiplex PCR; TCRdb stores in-frame clones only, minus some. The sample lists around 400,000 clones; over 13% were seen once. This clone was found a few times. V was pared by 1 base and J by 5 bases, with 4 bases between. This CDR3 comprises 12 residues. Germline CDR1 SGHRS, CDR2 YFSETQ. The chain uses TRBV5-1 and TRBJ2-1; D unresolved. This clonotype originated in a woman under 30 in good health. Sequencing used naive CD4+ T cells from blood. In nucleotides, the CDR3 is TGCGCCAGCAGCTTGCCCGACAATGAGCAGTTCTTC. It codes for CASSLPDNEQFF.